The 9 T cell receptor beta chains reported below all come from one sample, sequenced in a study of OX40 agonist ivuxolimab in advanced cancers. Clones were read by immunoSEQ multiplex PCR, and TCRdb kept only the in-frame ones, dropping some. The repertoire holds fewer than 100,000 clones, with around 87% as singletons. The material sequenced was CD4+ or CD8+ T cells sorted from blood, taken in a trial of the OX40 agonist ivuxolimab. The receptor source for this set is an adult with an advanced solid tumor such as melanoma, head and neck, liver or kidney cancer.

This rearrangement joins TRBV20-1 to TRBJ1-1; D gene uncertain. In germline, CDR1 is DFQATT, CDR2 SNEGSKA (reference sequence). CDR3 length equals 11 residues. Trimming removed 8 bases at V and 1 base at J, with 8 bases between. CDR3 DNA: TGCAGTACCCGAGAGAACACTGAAGCTTTCTTT. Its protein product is CSTRENTEAFF.

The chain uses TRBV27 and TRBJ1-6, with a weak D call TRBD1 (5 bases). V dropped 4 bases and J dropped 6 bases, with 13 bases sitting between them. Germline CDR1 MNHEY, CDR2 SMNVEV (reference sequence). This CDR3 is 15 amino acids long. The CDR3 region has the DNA TGTGCCAGCAGTTCGCAGCGGGACGGTAATTCACCCCTCCACTTT. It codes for CASSSQRDGNSPLHF.

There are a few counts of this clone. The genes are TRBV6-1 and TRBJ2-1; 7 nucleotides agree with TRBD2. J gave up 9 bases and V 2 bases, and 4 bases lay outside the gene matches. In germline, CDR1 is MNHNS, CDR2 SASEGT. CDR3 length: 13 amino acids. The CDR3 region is CASSELAAGEQFF. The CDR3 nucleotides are TGTGCCAGCAGTGAACTAGCGGCGGGTGAGCAGTTCTTC.

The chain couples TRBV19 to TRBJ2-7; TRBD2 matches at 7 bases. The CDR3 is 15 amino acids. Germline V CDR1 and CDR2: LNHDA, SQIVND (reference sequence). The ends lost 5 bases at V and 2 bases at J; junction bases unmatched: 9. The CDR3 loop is CASSVRGSLTYEQYF. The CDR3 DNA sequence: TGTGCCAGTAGTGTTCGCGGGAGCTTAACCTACGAGCAGTACTTC.

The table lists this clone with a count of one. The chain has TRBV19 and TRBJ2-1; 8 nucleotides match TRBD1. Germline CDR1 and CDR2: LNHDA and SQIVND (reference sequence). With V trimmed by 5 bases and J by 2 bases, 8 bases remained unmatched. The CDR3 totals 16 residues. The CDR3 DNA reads TGTGCCAGTAGTCTCCGCCGACAGGGGACCTACAATGAGCAGTTCTTC. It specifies CASSLRRQGTYNEQFF. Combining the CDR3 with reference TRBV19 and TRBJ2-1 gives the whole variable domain DGGITQSPKYLFRKEGQNVTLSCEQNLNHDAMYWYRQDPGQGLRLIYYSQIVNDFQKGDIAEGYSVSREKKESFPLTVTSAQKNPTAFYLCASSLRRQGTYNEQFFGPGTRLTVL.

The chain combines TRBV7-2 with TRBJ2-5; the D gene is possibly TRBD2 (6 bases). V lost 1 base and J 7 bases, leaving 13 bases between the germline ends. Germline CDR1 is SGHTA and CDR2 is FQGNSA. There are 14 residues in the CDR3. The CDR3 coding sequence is TGTGCCAGCAGCTTAGTTCCCCCGGAGGGGACCCAGTACTTC. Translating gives CASSLVPPEGTQYF.

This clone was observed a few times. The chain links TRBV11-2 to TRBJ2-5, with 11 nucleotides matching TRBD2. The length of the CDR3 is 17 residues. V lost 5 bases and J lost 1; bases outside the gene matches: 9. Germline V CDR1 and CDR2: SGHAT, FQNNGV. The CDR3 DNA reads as TGTGCCAGCAGCCTAGGGACTAGCGGTTATGTCCAAGAGACCCAGTACTTC. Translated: CASSLGTSGYVQETQYF.

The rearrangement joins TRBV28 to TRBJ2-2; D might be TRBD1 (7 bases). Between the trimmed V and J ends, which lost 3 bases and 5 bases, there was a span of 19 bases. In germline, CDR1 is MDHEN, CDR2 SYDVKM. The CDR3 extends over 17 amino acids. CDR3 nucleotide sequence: TGTGCCAGCAGTTTCCCCCGGTGGCAGGGGGGAACCGGGGAGCTGTTTTTT. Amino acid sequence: CASSFPRWQGGTGELFF.

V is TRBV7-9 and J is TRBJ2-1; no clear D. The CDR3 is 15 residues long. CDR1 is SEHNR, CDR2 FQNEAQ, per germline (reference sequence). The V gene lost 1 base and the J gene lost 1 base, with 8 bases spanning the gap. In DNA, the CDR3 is TGTGCCAGCAGCTTAGTATCCAGTTCCTACAATGAGCAGTTCTTC. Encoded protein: CASSLVSSSYNEQFF.